Listed below are T cell receptor beta chains from one sample, sequenced in a study of radiation and T cells in renal cell carcinoma. Profiled with immunoSEQ multiplex PCR; TCRdb holds only in-frame clones, not every one. There are about 130,000 clones in the sample; around 84% occur only once, and about 3% lies in the top ten. The material sequenced was blood, taken from a patient whose treatment included radiotherapy and nephrectomy. These receptors were collected from a woman in her sixties or seventies with renal cell carcinoma. Each CDR3 is given with its conserved first and last residue. The order of the fields is clone size, CDR3 length, J gene, D gene, V gene, CDR3 DNA, CDR3 protein. D genes are given only for firm matches. Clone size is stated in some rows and not others, as once, few, many or a class when expanded.

clone size: -; CDR3 length: 16; J gene: TRBJ1-4; D gene: TRBD1; V gene: TRBV4-3; CDR3 DNA: TGCGCCAGCAGCCAAGAGATTCGAGGGGGCACTGAAAAACTGTTTTTT; CDR3 protein: CASSQEIRGGTEKLFF
clone size: -; CDR3 length: 14; J gene: TRBJ2-2; D gene: TRBD1; V gene: TRBV2; CDR3 DNA: TGTGCCAGCAGGAGGACAGGGAACACCGGGGAGCTGTTTTTT; CDR3 protein: CASRRTGNTGELFF
clone size: few; CDR3 length: 18; J gene: TRBJ1-1; D gene: -; V gene: TRBV7-2; CDR3 DNA: TGTGCCAGCAGTCAGAACAGGGCCTTCTCGAAGGTGAACACTGAAGCTTTCTTT; CDR3 protein: CASSQNRAFSKVNTEAFF
clone size: -; CDR3 length: 13; J gene: TRBJ2-3; D gene: -; V gene: TRBV7-9; CDR3 DNA: TGTGCCAGCAGCCAGGCCTGGGTAGATACGCAGTATTTT; CDR3 protein: CASSQAWVDTQYF
clone size: few; CDR3 length: 15; J gene: TRBJ1-2; D gene: TRBD1; V gene: TRBV11-2; CDR3 DNA: TGTGCCAGCAGCTCCCCGGGACAGGGATACTATGGCTACACCTTC; CDR3 protein: CASSSPGQGYYGYTF
clone size: -; CDR3 length: 14; J gene: TRBJ1-3; D gene: -; V gene: TRBV7-2; CDR3 DNA: TGTGCCAGCAGCTTATATGGGGCTGGAAACACCATATATTTT; CDR3 protein: CASSLYGAGNTIYF
clone size: -; CDR3 length: 16; J gene: TRBJ1-2; D gene: -; V gene: TRBV25-1; CDR3 DNA: TGTGCCAGCAGTGAAACGAGATTGGCAAGCGGCTATGGCTACACCTTC; CDR3 protein: CASSETRLASGYGYTF
clone size: -; CDR3 length: 16; J gene: TRBJ1-1; D gene: TRBD1; V gene: TRBV5-6; CDR3 DNA: TGTGCCAGCGGAAAAACAGGACAGGGTTCTTACACTGAAGCTTTCTTT; CDR3 protein: CASGKTGQGSYTEAFF
clone size: -; CDR3 length: 15; J gene: TRBJ1-2; D gene: TRBD1; V gene: TRBV28; CDR3 DNA: TGTGCCAGCAGCCCGAGGGACAGGGCCAACTATGGCTACACCTTC; CDR3 protein: CASSPRDRANYGYTF
clone size: -; CDR3 length: 14; J gene: TRBJ1-6; D gene: TRBD1; V gene: TRBV10-3; CDR3 DNA: TGTGCCATCAGTTTGATGGACAGGGGATCACCCCTCCACTTT; CDR3 protein: CAISLMDRGSPLHF
clone size: -; CDR3 length: 15; J gene: TRBJ2-2; D gene: -; V gene: TRBV6-5; CDR3 DNA: TGTGCCAGCAGTGTGACAGTATTGAACACCGGGGAGCTGTTTTTT; CDR3 protein: CASSVTVLNTGELFF
clone size: -; CDR3 length: 17; J gene: TRBJ2-3; D gene: TRBD2; V gene: TRBV4-2; CDR3 DNA: TGTGCCAGCAGCCAAGCTACTAGCGGGGGGCCCACAGATACGCAGTATTTT; CDR3 protein: CASSQATSGGPTDTQYF
clone size: few; CDR3 length: 12; J gene: TRBJ2-2; D gene: -; V gene: TRBV29-1; CDR3 DNA: TGCAGCGTTGGACAGAACACCGGGGAGCTGTTTTTT; CDR3 protein: CSVGQNTGELFF
clone size: -; CDR3 length: 15; J gene: TRBJ1-1; D gene: TRBD1; V gene: TRBV29-1; CDR3 DNA: TGCAGCGTTGGGGGGACAGGGACCCCAAGGACTGAAGCTTTCTTT; CDR3 protein: CSVGGTGTPRTEAFF
clone size: -; CDR3 length: 13; J gene: TRBJ2-5; D gene: TRBD1; V gene: TRBV10-2; CDR3 DNA: TGCGCCGGCGGGACAGGGGAAGCAGAGACCCAGTACTTC; CDR3 protein: CAGGTGEAETQYF
clone size: once; CDR3 length: 15; J gene: TRBJ1-4; D gene: TRBD1; V gene: TRBV28; CDR3 DNA: TGTGCCAGCAGGCTGGAGGGGGCCACTAATGAAAAACTGTTTTTT; CDR3 protein: CASRLEGATNEKLFF
clone size: -; CDR3 length: 12; J gene: TRBJ2-7; D gene: TRBD2; V gene: TRBV18; CDR3 DNA: TGTGCCAGCGAAGGGACTACCTACGAGCAGTACTTC; CDR3 protein: CASEGTTYEQYF
clone size: -; CDR3 length: 11; J gene: TRBJ2-5; D gene: -; V gene: TRBV29-1; CDR3 DNA: TGCAGCGTTTCCTCGCAAGAGACCCAGTACTTC; CDR3 protein: CSVSSQETQYF
clone size: -; CDR3 length: 15; J gene: TRBJ1-2; D gene: -; V gene: TRBV5-4; CDR3 DNA: TGTGCCAGCAGCACCCATAACAGGGAGGGCTATGGCTACACCTTC; CDR3 protein: CASSTHNREGYGYTF
clone size: -; CDR3 length: 14; J gene: TRBJ2-5; D gene: TRBD2; V gene: TRBV2; CDR3 DNA: TGTGCCAGCGGGGGACTAGCGGGAGTAGAGACCCAGTACTTC; CDR3 protein: CASGGLAGVETQYF
clone size: -; CDR3 length: 11; J gene: TRBJ1-1; D gene: -; V gene: TRBV11-2; CDR3 DNA: TGTGCCAGCAGCTTATACTCTGAAGCTTTCTTT; CDR3 protein: CASSLYSEAFF
clone size: -; CDR3 length: 14; J gene: TRBJ2-7; D gene: -; V gene: TRBV5-1; CDR3 DNA: TGCGCCAGCAGATTACGACAGGTAGACTACGAGCAGTACTTC; CDR3 protein: CASRLRQVDYEQYF
clone size: -; CDR3 length: 12; J gene: TRBJ2-3; D gene: -; V gene: TRBV7-2; CDR3 DNA: TGTGCCAGCAGCTTAGCTGCAGATACGCAGTATTTT; CDR3 protein: CASSLAADTQYF
clone size: -; CDR3 length: 14; J gene: TRBJ1-2; D gene: -; V gene: TRBV5-6; CDR3 DNA: TGTGCCAGCAGCCGTCCCCCGGCGAGCTATGGCTACACCTTC; CDR3 protein: CASSRPPASYGYTF
clone size: -; CDR3 length: 15; J gene: TRBJ1-3; D gene: TRBD1; V gene: TRBV4-2; CDR3 DNA: TGTGCCAGCAGCCAAGGGAACAGGGGCAGTGAAACCATATATTTT; CDR3 protein: CASSQGNRGSETIYF
clone size: -; CDR3 length: 17; J gene: TRBJ2-6; D gene: TRBD1; V gene: TRBV19; CDR3 DNA: TGTGCCAGTAGCCCAGACAGGGGGGTCTCTGGGGCCAACGTCCTGACTTTC; CDR3 protein: CASSPDRGVSGANVLTF
clone size: once; CDR3 length: 15; J gene: TRBJ2-1; D gene: TRBD1; V gene: TRBV6-6; CDR3 DNA: TGTGCCAGCACCCTCCGGGACAGGGGGCAGGGTGAGCAGTTCTTC; CDR3 protein: CASTLRDRGQGEQFF
clone size: -; CDR3 length: 16; J gene: TRBJ2-7; D gene: -; V gene: TRBV6-1; CDR3 DNA: TGTGCCAGCAGTGGACGTTTGGGGGAAGGGGGTTACGAGCAGTACTTC; CDR3 protein: CASSGRLGEGGYEQYF
clone size: -; CDR3 length: 13; J gene: TRBJ1-1; D gene: -; V gene: TRBV4-1; CDR3 DNA: TGCGCCAGCAGCCAAAGCCGAAACACTGAAGCTTTCTTT; CDR3 protein: CASSQSRNTEAFF
clone size: -; CDR3 length: 14; J gene: TRBJ2-7; D gene: -; V gene: TRBV5-6; CDR3 DNA: TGTGCCAGCAGCTTCGGATGGACTCCCTACGAGCAGTACTTC; CDR3 protein: CASSFGWTPYEQYF
clone size: -; CDR3 length: 15; J gene: TRBJ2-7; D gene: TRBD2; V gene: TRBV11-2; CDR3 DNA: TGTGCCAGCAGAAGGACTAGCGAATTTTCCTACGAGCAGTACTTC; CDR3 protein: CASRRTSEFSYEQYF
clone size: -; CDR3 length: 12; J gene: TRBJ2-5; D gene: -; V gene: TRBV10-3; CDR3 DNA: TGTGCCACGGGACACAGTGAAGAGACCCAGTACTTC; CDR3 protein: CATGHSEETQYF
clone size: -; CDR3 length: 14; J gene: TRBJ1-1; D gene: -; V gene: TRBV18; CDR3 DNA: TGTGCCAGCTCACCACAGGGTAAGGGCACTGAAGCTTTCTTT; CDR3 protein: CASSPQGKGTEAFF
clone size: -; CDR3 length: 15; J gene: TRBJ1-4; D gene: -; V gene: TRBV30; CDR3 DNA: TGTGCCTGGAGTGTACCGCAGGGTAATAATGAAAAACTGTTTTTT; CDR3 protein: CAWSVPQGNNEKLFF
clone size: -; CDR3 length: 13; J gene: TRBJ1-2; D gene: -; V gene: TRBV6-1; CDR3 DNA: TGTGCCAGCAGTGAAGCGATGGTAGGTGGCTACACCTTC; CDR3 protein: CASSEAMVGGYTF